The 23 T cell receptor beta chains reported below all come from one sample, sequenced in a study of technical replicates of blood from a handful of donors. The assay was immunoSEQ multiplex PCR, and TCRdb's table has in-frame clones only and misses some. The data contain about 100,000 clones, approximately 94% of them singletons. The source material was T cells isolated from PBMCs. The receptor source for this set is a human donor in good health.

The chain combines TRBV19 with TRBJ2-5, with a weak D call TRBD1 (6 bases). This CDR3 region has 14 residues. CDR1 is LNHDA and CDR2 is SQIVND in the germline V gene (reference sequence). V gave up 6 bases and J gave up 2 bases, with 13 bases separating them. CDR3 residues: CASSGQFPQETQYF. In DNA form, the CDR3 reads TGTGCCAGTAGCGGACAGTTCCCTCAAGAGACCCAGTACTTC.

The chain has TRBV19 and TRBJ2-1, with TRBD2 identical over 9 bases. V lost 2 bases, J lost 0 bases, and 5 bases stayed unmatched. Per the germline V gene, CDR1 is LNHDA and CDR2 is SQIVND (reference sequence). The CDR3 runs to 17 residues. The CDR3 DNA follows: TGTGCCAGTAGTATAAGTTTACTAGCGGGCTCCTACAATGAGCAGTTCTTC. Protein: CASSISLLAGSYNEQFF.

The rearrangement links TRBV5-1 to TRBJ2-7; 15 bases align to TRBD2. The CDR3 has 18 amino acids. The V gene end was trimmed by 0 bases and the J gene end by 4 bases; junction bases not matched to a gene: 8. Germline loops: CDR1 SGHRS, CDR2 YFSETQ. The CDR3 coding sequence is TGCGCCAGCAGCTTGGAGGGGACTAGCGGGGGGCCCCTTTACGAGCAGTACTTC. Protein sequence: CASSLEGTSGGPLYEQYF.

The chain uses TRBV28 and TRBJ2-1, with TRBD2 identical over 7 bases. Trimming cost V 4 bases and J 3 bases; bases outside gene matches: 15. Germline CDR1 MDHEN, CDR2 SYDVKM. The CDR3 is made up of 18 amino acids. The CDR3 bases are TGTGCCAGCAGTTCCCAAGGACGGCTAGGACTAGACTACAATGAGCAGTTCTTC. Protein product: CASSSQGRLGLDYNEQFF.

This chain connects TRBV19 to TRBJ1-5, with D hard to call. Deletions cut 3 bases from V and 2 bases from J, with 11 bases between. CDR1 and CDR2 from the germline V gene are LNHDA and SQIVND (reference sequence). The CDR3 is 15 amino acids. The chain's CDR3 is CASSISVFGNQPQHF. CDR3 in DNA: TGTGCCAGTAGTATTTCGGTATTTGGCAATCAGCCCCAGCATTTT.

V gene TRBV2 combines with J gene TRBJ2-3, with 7 bases fitting TRBD2. CDR3 size: 15 residues. Germline V gene data show CDR1 as SNHLY and CDR2 as FYNNEI. V shed 4 bases and J 2 bases; nucleotides not matched to a gene: 6. CDR3 sequence: CASSGEGGITDTQYF. CDR3 in DNA: TGTGCCAGCAGTGGGGAGGGCGGCATCACAGATACGCAGTATTTT.

The chain links TRBV30 to TRBJ2-1, with a weak D call TRBD1 (6 bases). Trimming pared 4 bases from V and 1 base from J, leaving 14 bases between. This CDR3 spans 15 amino acids. The V gene's germline CDR1 is GTSNPN and CDR2 SVGIG (reference sequence). CDR3 in amino acids: CAWMEPGASYNEQFF. CDR3 nucleotide sequence: TGTGCCTGGATGGAACCAGGGGCGTCCTACAATGAGCAGTTCTTC.

The V gene is TRBV4-1, the J gene TRBJ2-3; D not resolved. The ends were cut back, 1 base at V and 5 bases at J, with 13 bases in the middle. The germline CDR1 and CDR2 sequences are MGHRA and YSYEKL. This CDR3 spans 15 amino acids. The CDR3 sequence is CASSQGSLRLDTQYF. Here the CDR3 DNA reads TGCGCCAGCAGCCAAGGGTCGTTGAGATTAGATACGCAGTATTTT.

The rearrangement joins TRBV19 to TRBJ2-7; weak D call: TRBD2 (5 bases). There are 13 residues in the CDR3. The germline gives CDR1 LNHDA, CDR2 SQIVND (reference sequence). V dropped 2 bases and J dropped 7 bases, with 12 bases sitting between them. In nucleotides, the CDR3 is TGTGCCAGTAGTATACAAAAGAGAGGGGAGCAGTACTTC. This gives the protein CASSIQKRGEQYF.

The table lists this clone with a count of one. V is TRBV5-1 and J is TRBJ2-1, with 10 bases matching TRBD2. This CDR3 region has 16 residues. V was clipped by 4 bases and J by 7 bases; unmatched bases: 11. Germline V gene data show CDR1 as SGHRS and CDR2 as YFSETQ. The CDR3 region has the DNA TGCGCCAGCAGCATTGGGTCCAGCGGGGGGGCGAATGAGCAGTTCTTC. This encodes CASSIGSSGGANEQFF.

The chain has TRBV11-2 and TRBJ2-1; 9 bases agree with TRBD1. Unmatched junction bases numbered 11, after V lost 5 bases and J lost 6 bases. The germline V gene has CDR1 SGHAT and CDR2 FQNNGV. This CDR3 has 16 residues. CDR3 in DNA: TGTGCCAGCAGCACCAAACTAGGACAGGGGACCAATGAGCAGTTCTTC. Its protein is CASSTKLGQGTNEQFF.

The CDR3 DNA sequence: TGTGCCAGCGGACATCTCGGGTCTCAAGAGACCCAGTACTTC. Its protein is CASGHLGSQETQYF. The gene calls are TRBV27 and TRBJ2-5; possible D gene TRBD1, 5 bases. The germline CDR1 and CDR2 sequences are MNHEY and SMNVEV (reference sequence). Trimming stripped 8 bases from V and 2 bases from J, with 15 bases between. CDR3 size: 14 residues.

This chain connects TRBV7-9 to TRBJ2-3; 13 nucleotides agree with TRBD2. The germline V gene has CDR1 SEHNR and CDR2 FQNEAQ (reference sequence). V was clipped by 0 bases and J by 3 bases; unmatched bases: 9. This CDR3 is 19 amino acids long. The chain's CDR3 is CASSLARLAGGVWTDTQYF. CDR3 DNA sequence: TGTGCCAGCAGCTTAGCCAGACTAGCGGGGGGCGTCTGGACAGATACGCAGTATTTT.

This clone came up once. The chain has TRBV4-1 and TRBJ2-7; D is unresolved. V lost 4 bases to trimming and J lost 0 bases, with 13 bases between them. The CDR3 consists of 15 residues. Germline V CDR1 and CDR2: MGHRA, YSYEKL. CDR3 coding DNA: TGCGCCAGCAGCCTAGGAGATAATTTCTCCTACGAGCAGTACTTC. The encoded protein is CASSLGDNFSYEQYF.

The V call is TRBV19, the J call TRBJ2-1, with 7 bases lining up with TRBD2. V was pared by 0 bases and J by 8 bases, with 13 bases of the junction left unmatched. CDR3 length: 17 amino acids. From germline, CDR1 is LNHDA and CDR2 SQIVND (reference sequence). CDR3 protein: CASSIDQGREASDEQFF. Written as DNA, the CDR3 is TGTGCCAGTAGTATAGATCAGGGACGGGAGGCCAGCGATGAGCAGTTCTTC.

The rearrangement links TRBV4-1 to TRBJ2-3; no clear D. The germline gives CDR1 MGHRA, CDR2 YSYEKL. Trimming left V 3 bases short and J 2 bases short, with 3 bases between. The CDR3 covers 12 residues. This CDR3 reads CASSHITDTQYF. CDR3 DNA: TGCGCCAGCAGCCATATCACAGATACGCAGTATTTT.

The chain couples TRBV5-6 to TRBJ1-1; D might be TRBD1 (6 bases). In germline, CDR1 is SGHDT, CDR2 YYEEEE. With 4 bases removed from V and 3 bases from J, the gap between germline ends came to 22 bases. The CDR3 runs to 17 residues. The CDR3 nucleotides read TGTGCCAGCAGCACCATAAACCAGGGGCGACGACACACTGAAGCTTTCTTT. Its protein is CASSTINQGRRHTEAFF.

This clone was observed once. V gene TRBV7-9 combines with J gene TRBJ2-5, with D possibly being TRBD2 (6 bases). Trimming stripped 7 bases from V and 4 bases from J, with 19 bases between. This CDR3 spans 15 amino acids. Germline V gene data show CDR1 as SEHNR and CDR2 as FQNEAQ (reference sequence). The CDR3 coding sequence is TGTGCCAGCATCGACGGAGGGAGAATAGTAGAGACCCAGTACTTC. Translating it yields CASIDGGRIVETQYF.

This chain joins TRBV11-3 and TRBJ1-2; D possibly corresponds to TRBD1 (5 bases). This CDR3 is built from 14 residues. Germline V gives CDR1 SGHNT, CDR2 YENEEA. Trimming left V 5 bases short and J 4 bases short, with 14 bases between. CDR3 region: CASSPPGGVYGYTF. Written as DNA, the CDR3 is TGTGCCAGCAGCCCCCCCGGGGGGGTCTATGGCTACACCTTC.

The chain combines TRBV6-4 with TRBJ1-6; D unclear. V lost 6 bases and J 0 bases, leaving 6 bases between the germline ends. The germline V gene has CDR1 MRHNA and CDR2 SNTAGT. CDR3 length: 14 amino acids. CDR3 in amino acids: CASSLNSYNSPLHF. The CDR3 DNA is TGTGCCAGCAGCCTAAACTCCTATAATTCACCCCTCCACTTT.

In DNA, the CDR3 is TGCAGCGTAGCCTCTGGGGCCAACGTCCTGACTTTC. This encodes CSVASGANVLTF. The chain recombines TRBV29-1 with TRBJ2-6; D uncertain. The V and J ends lost 6 bases and 0 bases respectively, with 3 bases between them. CDR1 and CDR2 (germline): SQVTM, ANQGSEA. The CDR3 has 12 amino acids.

The chain has TRBV4-2 and TRBJ2-3; possibly TRBD2 for D (7 bases). Trimming took off 0 bases at V and 3 bases at J, with 13 bases between the two ends. Germline loops: CDR1 LGHNA, CDR2 YNFKEQ. This CDR3 contains 16 residues. The CDR3 sequence is CASSQEAGAGTDTQYF. CDR3 in DNA: TGTGCCAGCAGCCAAGAGGCGGGGGCCGGAACAGATACGCAGTATTTT.

V and J are TRBV11-3 and TRBJ2-1, with a tentative D call TRBD2 (6 bases). Trimming shortened V by 4 bases and J by 3 bases, and 16 bases separated the two germline ends. CDR1 is SGHNT, CDR2 YENEEA, per germline. CDR3 length: 16 amino acids. CDR3 amino acids: CASSSGPGLGYNEQFF. Written as DNA, the CDR3 is TGTGCCAGCAGCTCTGGACCGGGACTGGGCTACAATGAGCAGTTCTTC.